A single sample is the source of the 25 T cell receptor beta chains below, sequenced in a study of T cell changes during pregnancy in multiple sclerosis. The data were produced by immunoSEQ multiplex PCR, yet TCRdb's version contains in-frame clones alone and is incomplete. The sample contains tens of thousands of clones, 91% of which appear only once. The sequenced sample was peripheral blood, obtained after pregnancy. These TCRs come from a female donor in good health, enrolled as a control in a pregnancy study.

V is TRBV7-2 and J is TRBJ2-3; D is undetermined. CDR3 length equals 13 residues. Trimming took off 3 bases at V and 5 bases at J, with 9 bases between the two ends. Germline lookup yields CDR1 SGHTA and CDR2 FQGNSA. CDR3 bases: TGTGCCAGCAGCTTGGGCTCCCTAGATACGCAGTATTTT. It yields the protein CASSLGSLDTQYF.

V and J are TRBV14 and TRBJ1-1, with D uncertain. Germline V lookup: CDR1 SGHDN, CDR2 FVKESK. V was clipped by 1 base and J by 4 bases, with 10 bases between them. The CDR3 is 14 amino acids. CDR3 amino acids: CASSQGLVSTEAFF. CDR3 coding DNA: TGTGCCAGCAGCCAAGGACTGGTAAGCACTGAAGCTTTCTTT.

The CDR3 nucleotides are TGTGCCAGCAGCTTTTATGAAGGGGGACAGGGGATAAGGAACACTGAAGCTTTCTTT. This codes for CASSFYEGGQGIRNTEAFF. The V and J genes are TRBV7-2 and TRBJ1-1, with 10 bases lining up with TRBD1. This CDR3 spans 19 amino acids. Germline V gene data show CDR1 as SGHTA and CDR2 as FQGNSA. V lost 3 bases, J lost 1 base, and 14 bases stayed unmatched.

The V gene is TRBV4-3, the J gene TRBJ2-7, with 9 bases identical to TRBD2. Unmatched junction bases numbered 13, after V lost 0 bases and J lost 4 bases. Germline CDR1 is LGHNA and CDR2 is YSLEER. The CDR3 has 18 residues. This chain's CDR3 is CASSQEPWGAGGNYEQYF. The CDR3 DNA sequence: TGCGCCAGCAGCCAAGAACCTTGGGGAGCGGGAGGAAATTACGAGCAGTACTTC.

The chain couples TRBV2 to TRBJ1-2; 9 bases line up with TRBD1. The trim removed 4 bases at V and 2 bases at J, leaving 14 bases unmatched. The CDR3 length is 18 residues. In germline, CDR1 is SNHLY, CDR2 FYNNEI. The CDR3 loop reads CASSVSKRDRATNYGYTF. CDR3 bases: TGTGCCAGCAGTGTATCAAAACGGGACAGGGCTACCAACTATGGCTACACCTTC.

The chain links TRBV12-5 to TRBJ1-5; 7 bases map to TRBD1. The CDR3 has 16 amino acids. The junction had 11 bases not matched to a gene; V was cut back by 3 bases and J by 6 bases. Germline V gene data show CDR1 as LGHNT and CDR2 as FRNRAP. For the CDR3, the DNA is TGTGCTAGTGGTTTCACTTATGGACAGGAGGTTCAGCCCCAGCATTTT. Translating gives CASGFTYGQEVQPQHF.

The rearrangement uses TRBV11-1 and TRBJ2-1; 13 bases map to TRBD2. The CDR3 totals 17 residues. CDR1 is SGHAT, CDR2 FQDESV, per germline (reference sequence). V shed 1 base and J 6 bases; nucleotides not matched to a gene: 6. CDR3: CASSLGQLAGGTNEQFF. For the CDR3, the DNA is TGTGCCAGCAGCTTAGGCCAACTAGCGGGAGGGACCAATGAGCAGTTCTTC. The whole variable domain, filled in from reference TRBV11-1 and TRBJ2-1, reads EAEVAQSPRYKITEKSQAVAFWCDPISGHATLYWYRQILGQGPELLVQFQDESVVDDSQLPKDRFSAERLKGVDSTLKIQPAELGDSAMYLCASSLGQLAGGTNEQFFGPGTRLTVL.

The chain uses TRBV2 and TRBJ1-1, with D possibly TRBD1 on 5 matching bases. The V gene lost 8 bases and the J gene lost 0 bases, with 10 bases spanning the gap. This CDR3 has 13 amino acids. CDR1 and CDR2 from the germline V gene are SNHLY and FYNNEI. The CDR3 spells CASGGTLNTEAFF. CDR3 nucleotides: TGTGCCAGCGGCGGGACGTTGAACACTGAAGCTTTCTTT.

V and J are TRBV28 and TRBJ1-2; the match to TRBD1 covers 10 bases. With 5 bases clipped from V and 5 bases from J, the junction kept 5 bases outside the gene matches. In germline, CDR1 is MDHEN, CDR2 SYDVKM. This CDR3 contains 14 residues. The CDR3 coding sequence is TGTGCCAGCAGTCCAGGGGACAGGGGTTATGGCTACACCTTC. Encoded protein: CASSPGDRGYGYTF.

The CDR3 sequence is CASSLVGLRGETQYF. DNA for the CDR3: TGTGCCAGCAGCTTGGTAGGGCTCAGGGGAGAGACCCAGTACTTC. The chain links TRBV7-6 to TRBJ2-5, with D perhaps TRBD1 (6 bases). V dropped 3 bases and J dropped 4 bases, with 15 bases sitting between them. The CDR3 loop spans 15 amino acids. Germline V gene lookup returns CDR1 SGHVS and CDR2 FNYEAQ. Variable domain in full (rest from reference TRBV7-6 and TRBJ2-5): GAGVSQSPRYKVTKRGQDVALRCDPISGHVSLYWYRQALGQGPEFLTYFNYEAQQDKSGLPNDRFSAERPEGSISTLTIQRTEQRDSAMYRCASSLVGLRGETQYFGPGTRLLVL.

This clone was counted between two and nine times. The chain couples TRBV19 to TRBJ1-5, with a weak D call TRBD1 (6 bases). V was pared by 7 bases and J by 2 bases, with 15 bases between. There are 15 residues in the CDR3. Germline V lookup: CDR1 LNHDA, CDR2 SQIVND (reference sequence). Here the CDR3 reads CASTSTGWGNQPQHF. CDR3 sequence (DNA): TGTGCCAGTACTAGTACAGGGTGGGGCAATCAGCCCCAGCATTTT.

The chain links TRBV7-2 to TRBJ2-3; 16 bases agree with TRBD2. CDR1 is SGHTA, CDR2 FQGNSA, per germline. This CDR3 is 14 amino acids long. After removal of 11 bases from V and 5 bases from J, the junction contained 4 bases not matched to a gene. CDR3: CAWGLAGGGDTQYF. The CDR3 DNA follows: TGTGCCTGGGGACTAGCGGGGGGGGGAGATACGCAGTATTTT. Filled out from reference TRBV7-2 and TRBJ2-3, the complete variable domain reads GAGVSQSPSNKVTEKGKDVELRCDPISGHTALYWYRQSLGQGLEFLIYFQGNSAPDKSGLPSDRFSAERTGGSVSTLTIQRTQQEDSAVYLCAWGLAGGGDTQYFGPGTRLTVL.

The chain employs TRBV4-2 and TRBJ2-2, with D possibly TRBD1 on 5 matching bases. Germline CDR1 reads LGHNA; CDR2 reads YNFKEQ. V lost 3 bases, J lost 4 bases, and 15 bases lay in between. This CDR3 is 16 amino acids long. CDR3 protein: CASSHSTGRATGELFF. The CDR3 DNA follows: TGTGCCAGCAGCCACTCCACCGGCAGGGCCACCGGGGAGCTGTTTTTT.

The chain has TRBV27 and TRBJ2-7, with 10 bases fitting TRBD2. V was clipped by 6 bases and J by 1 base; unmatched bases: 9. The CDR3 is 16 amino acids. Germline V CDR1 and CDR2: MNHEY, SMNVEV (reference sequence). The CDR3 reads CASRPLAGATSYEQYF. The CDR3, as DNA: TGTGCCAGCAGGCCTCTAGCGGGGGCCACGTCCTACGAGCAGTACTTC.

As DNA, the CDR3 is TGTGCCAGCAGCTTGGACAGGGGGGCCACTGAAGCTTTCTTT. This sequence encodes CASSLDRGATEAFF. J is TRBJ1-1 and V is TRBV5-4; TRBD1 matches 8 bases. Germline V gene sequence: CDR1 SGHNT, CDR2 YYREEE (reference sequence). This CDR3 is built from 14 residues. After removal of 0 bases from V and 4 bases from J, the junction contained 2 bases not matched to a gene.

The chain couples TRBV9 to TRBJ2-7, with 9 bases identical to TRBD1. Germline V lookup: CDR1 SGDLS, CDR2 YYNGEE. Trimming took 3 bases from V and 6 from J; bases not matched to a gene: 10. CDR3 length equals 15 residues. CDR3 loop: CASSEGTGFRGEQYF. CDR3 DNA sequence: TGTGCCAGCAGCGAAGGGACAGGGTTCAGAGGCGAGCAGTACTTC.

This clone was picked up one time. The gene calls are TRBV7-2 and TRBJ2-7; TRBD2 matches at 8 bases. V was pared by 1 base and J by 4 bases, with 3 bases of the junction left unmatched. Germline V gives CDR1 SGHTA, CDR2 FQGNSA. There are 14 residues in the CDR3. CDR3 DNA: TGTGCCAGCAGCTTAGGAGCGGGAGTTTACGAGCAGTACTTC. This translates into CASSLGAGVYEQYF.

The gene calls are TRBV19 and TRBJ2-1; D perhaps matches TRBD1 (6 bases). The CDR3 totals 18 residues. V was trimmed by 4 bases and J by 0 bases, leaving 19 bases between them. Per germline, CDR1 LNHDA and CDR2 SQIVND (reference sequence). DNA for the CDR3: TGTGCCAGTAGTAATGATCCAGGCAGGGGCCTCTCCTACAATGAGCAGTTCTTC. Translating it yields CASSNDPGRGLSYNEQFF.

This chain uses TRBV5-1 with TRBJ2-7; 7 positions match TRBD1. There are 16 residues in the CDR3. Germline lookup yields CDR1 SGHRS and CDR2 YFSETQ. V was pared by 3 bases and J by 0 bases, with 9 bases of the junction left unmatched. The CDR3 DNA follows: TGCGCCAGCAGCTCTCTCCCGGGACAGAGCTCCTACGAGCAGTACTTC. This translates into CASSSLPGQSSYEQYF.

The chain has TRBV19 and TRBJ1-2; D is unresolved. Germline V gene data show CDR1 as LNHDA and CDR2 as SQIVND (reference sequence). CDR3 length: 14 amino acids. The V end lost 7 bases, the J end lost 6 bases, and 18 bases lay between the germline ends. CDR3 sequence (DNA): TGTGCCAGTAACCCCCCCGGTACCCTCCATGGCTACACCTTC. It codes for CASNPPGTLHGYTF.

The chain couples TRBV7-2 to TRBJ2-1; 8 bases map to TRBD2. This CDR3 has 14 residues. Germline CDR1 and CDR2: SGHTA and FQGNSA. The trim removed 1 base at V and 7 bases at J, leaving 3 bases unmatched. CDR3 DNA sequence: TGTGCCAGCAGCTTAGGGACTAGCAGAAATGAGCAGTTCTTC. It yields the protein CASSLGTSRNEQFF.

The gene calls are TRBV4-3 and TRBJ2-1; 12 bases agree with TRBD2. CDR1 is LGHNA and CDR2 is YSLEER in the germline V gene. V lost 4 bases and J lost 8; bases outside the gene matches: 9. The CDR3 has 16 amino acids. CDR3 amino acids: CASSLRPSGGADEQFF. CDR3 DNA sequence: TGCGCCAGCAGCCTTCGGCCTAGCGGGGGGGCCGATGAGCAGTTCTTC.

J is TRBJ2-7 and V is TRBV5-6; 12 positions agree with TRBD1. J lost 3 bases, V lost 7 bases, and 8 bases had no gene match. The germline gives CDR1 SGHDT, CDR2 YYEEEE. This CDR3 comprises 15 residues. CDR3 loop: CASASRDRGLYEQYF. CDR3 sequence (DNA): TGTGCCAGCGCGAGCCGGGACAGGGGGCTCTACGAGCAGTACTTC.

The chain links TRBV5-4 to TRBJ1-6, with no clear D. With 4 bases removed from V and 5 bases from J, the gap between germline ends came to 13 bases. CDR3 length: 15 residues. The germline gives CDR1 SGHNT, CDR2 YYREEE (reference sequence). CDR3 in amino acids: CASSLPPGNNSPLHF. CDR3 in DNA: TGTGCCAGCAGCCTCCCCCCGGGAAATAATTCACCCCTCCACTTT.

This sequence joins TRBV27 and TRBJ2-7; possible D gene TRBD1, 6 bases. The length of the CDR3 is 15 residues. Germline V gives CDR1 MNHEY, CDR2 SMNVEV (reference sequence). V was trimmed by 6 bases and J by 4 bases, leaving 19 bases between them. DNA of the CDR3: TGTGCCAGCAGCACGAAAAGGGACATAACGTACGAGCAGTACTTC. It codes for CASSTKRDITYEQYF.